These 14 T cell receptor beta chains share one sample of origin, sequenced in a study of identical twins. TCRdb passed the 5' RACE reads through MiXCR, listing each CDR3 protein once. Among 300,000 to 400,000 distinct CDR3 sequences listed, more than 9% were seen once. These data were likewise used in another study, on yellow fever vaccine responses in identical twins.

Specimen: CD8+ T cells sorted from blood. Every receptor here comes from a woman under 30 in good health.

V and J are TRBV7-4 and TRBJ1-1; 8 nucleotides line up with TRBD1. CDR3 length: 14 residues. Looked up from germline, CDR1 is SGHVT and CDR2 is SQSDAQ. J gave up 3 bases and V 4 bases, and 4 bases lay outside the gene matches. The CDR3: CASSSGQGDTEAFF. CDR3 in DNA: TGTGCCAGCAGCTCAGGACAGGGTGACACTGAAGCTTTCTTT.

At least ten counts were recorded for this clonotype. The J gene is TRBJ1-1, the V gene TRBV20-1; 9 bases map to TRBD1. The CDR3 loop spans 15 amino acids. Trimming cost V 0 bases and J 3 bases; bases outside gene matches: 5. Germline assignment: CDR1 DFQATT and CDR2 SNEGSKA (reference sequence). This CDR3 is CSARDDRGSDTEAFF. For the CDR3, the DNA is TGCAGTGCTAGAGATGACAGGGGGTCGGACACTGAAGCTTTCTTT.

This clonotype occurred a few times. CDR3 sequence reads: CASSPSPGLIYEQYV. The CDR3 DNA is TGTGCCAGCAGCCCCAGCCCCGGGCTGATTTACGAGCAGTACGTC. The chain uses TRBV11-2 and TRBJ2-7; no clear D. Per the germline V gene, CDR1 is SGHAT and CDR2 is FQNNGV. This CDR3 has 15 residues. V was cut by 5 bases and J by 4 bases, with 18 bases left in between.

In its sample, this clonotype was seen a few times. This sequence joins TRBV21-1 and TRBJ2-7; the tabulated D call, TRBD2, remains unverified against the DNA. TRBV21-1 represents a pseudogene. The length of the CDR3 is 15 residues. In DNA form, the CDR3 reads TGTGCCAGCAGCAAAGTGGGACTAAGGATATACGAGCAGTACTTC. Translated, it gives CASSKVGLRIYEQYF.

This clonotype has just a few counts. The chain couples TRBV13 to TRBJ2-7; maybe TRBD2 (5 bases). In germline, CDR1 is PRHDT, CDR2 FYEKMQ (reference sequence). Trimming removed 3 bases at V and 0 bases at J, with 12 bases between. The CDR3 contains 15 residues. In nucleotides, the CDR3 is TGTGCCAGCAGCTTCCTCGGGGAAAGCTCCTACGAGCAGTACTTC. Its translation: CASSFLGESSYEQYF.

The chain is built from TRBV6-2 or TRBV6-3 and TRBJ2-5, with 7 nucleotides matching TRBD2. The CDR3 has 16 amino acids. Germline-derived CDR1 and CDR2 are MNHEY and SVGEGT. V gave up 6 bases and J gave up 5 bases; unmatched junction bases: 15. CDR3 region: CASSRWSGDTRETQYF. The CDR3 bases are TGTGCCAGCAGCCGATGGAGCGGGGATACGCGGGAGACCCAGTACTTC.

In its sample, this clonotype was seen a few times. J is TRBJ2-2 and V is TRBV4-1, with 11 bases aligning to TRBD1. There are 17 residues in the CDR3. CDR1 and CDR2 (germline): MGHRA, YSYEKL. V dropped 2 bases and J dropped 0; count of bases not matched to a gene: 2. This CDR3 reads CASSQWGQGANTGELFF. Here the CDR3 DNA reads TGCGCCAGCAGCCAATGGGGACAGGGGGCGAACACCGGGGAGCTGTTTTTT.

This clonotype appeared a few times. This chain uses TRBV4-1 with TRBJ1-1; TRBD1 is a possible D gene (5 bases). The CDR3 totals 15 residues. Trimming took off 4 bases at V and 7 bases at J, with 19 bases between the two ends. Germline V gene data show CDR1 as MGHRA and CDR2 as YSYEKL. The CDR3 here is CASSPTFGGSSEAFF. In DNA, the CDR3 is TGCGCCAGCAGCCCCACCTTCGGGGGTAGCAGTGAAGCTTTCTTT.

This clonotype showed up just a few times. This chain uses TRBV3-1 with TRBJ1-2; D might be TRBD1 (5 bases). The CDR3 is 11 amino acids. Per germline, CDR1 LGHDT and CDR2 YNNKEL (reference sequence). Trimming took off 5 bases at V and 7 bases at J, with 8 bases between the two ends. The CDR3 region is CASSADSGYTF. CDR3 coding DNA: TGTGCCAGCAGCGCCGACAGTGGCTACACCTTC.

This clonotype was observed a single time. J is TRBJ2-7 and V is TRBV18, with TRBD2 matching over 10 bases. The CDR3 sequence is 15 residues long. Trimming removed 1 base from V and 4 bases from J; junction bases left unmatched: 4. Per the germline V gene, CDR1 is KGHSH and CDR2 is LQKENI. The CDR3 DNA reads as TGTGCCAGCTCACCACGGCCTAGCGGGGGATACGAGCAGTACGTC. It translates to CASSPRPSGGYEQYV.

This clonotype was recorded a few times. This sequence joins TRBV5-6 and TRBJ2-3; the D is unclear. This CDR3 is 14 amino acids long. In germline, CDR1 is SGHDT, CDR2 YYEEEE. Trimming cost V 2 bases and J 6 bases, with 13 bases left between them. The chain's CDR3 is CASSFSLTPDTQYF. CDR3 DNA: TGTGCCAGCAGCTTTAGTCTTACCCCGGATACGCAGTATTTT. The full variable domain, its missing parts supplied by reference TRBV5-6 and TRBJ2-3, is DAGVTQSPTHLIKTRGQQVTLRCSPKSGHDTVSWYQQALGQGPQFIFQYYEEEERQRGNFPDRFSGHQFPNYSSELNVNALLLGDSALYLCASSFSLTPDTQYFGPGTRLTVL.

This clonotype was observed a few times. The chain couples TRBV14 to TRBJ2-3; possibly TRBD1 for D (5 bases). The CDR3 length is 15 residues. Per germline, CDR1 SGHDN and CDR2 FVKESK. V gave up 4 bases and J gave up 2 bases, with 13 bases separating them. The CDR3 loop reads CASSLLGQVTDTQYF. The CDR3 nucleotides are TGTGCCAGCAGCCTCCTGGGGCAGGTCACAGATACGCAGTATTTT.

This clonotype was seen a handful of times. The chain uses TRBV20-1 and TRBJ2-5; 7 bases fit TRBD2. The ends lost 3 bases at V and 5 bases at J; junction bases unmatched: 9. CDR3 length: 14 residues. Per the germline V gene, CDR1 is DFQATT and CDR2 is SNEGSKA (reference sequence). The CDR3 is CSASPYWGGETQYF. The CDR3 DNA follows: TGCAGTGCTAGCCCTTATTGGGGAGGGGAGACCCAGTACTTC.

This clonotype was seen a few times. The chain employs TRBV2 and TRBJ2-7, with a tentative D call TRBD1 (6 bases). Between the trimmed V and J ends, which lost 3 bases and 2 bases, there was a span of 14 bases. The CDR3 sequence is 15 residues long. Germline V gene sequence: CDR1 SNHLY, CDR2 FYNNEI. The CDR3 coding sequence is TGTGCCAGCAGTGACAGACAGGCCCGGGCCTACGAGCAGTACTTC. It translates to CASSDRQARAYEQYF.